This T cell receptor (beta chain) was documented in a study of immune characteristics of hereditary and idiopathic chronic pancreatitis. Chronic pancreatitis tissue was collected during total pancreatectomy with islet autotransplantation. Genomic DNA was extracted directly from bulk pancreas tissue without T cell sorting. V lost 4 bases, J lost 6 bases, and 11 bases stayed unmatched. CDR3 length: 16 amino acids. Germline CDR1 LGHNA, CDR2 YNFKEQ. Repertoires were generated with immunoSEQ multiplex PCR, while TCRdb's copy carries only in-frame clones and drops some. Here the sample spans 6,000 or so clones, roughly 74% being singletons. A remark on this clone: Its specificity is not known.

Whole-study results and caveats: Alcohol-related chronic pancreatitis was not included in this study. Productive TCR rearrangement counts correlated positively with chronic pancreatitis severity scores. Both chronic pancreatitis groups had higher TCRbeta diversity and lower clonality than controls.

The rearrangement uses TRBV4-2 and TRBJ1-4, with 7 bases matching TRBD1. The TCR was taken from a human donor with chronic pancreatitis. Sequenced: pancreas tissue with hereditary chronic pancreatitis. For the CDR3, the DNA is TGTGCCAGCAGCCGAGGGAGGAGGGGGCCCGATGAAAAACTGTTTTTT. The encoded protein is CASSRGRRGPDEKLFF.